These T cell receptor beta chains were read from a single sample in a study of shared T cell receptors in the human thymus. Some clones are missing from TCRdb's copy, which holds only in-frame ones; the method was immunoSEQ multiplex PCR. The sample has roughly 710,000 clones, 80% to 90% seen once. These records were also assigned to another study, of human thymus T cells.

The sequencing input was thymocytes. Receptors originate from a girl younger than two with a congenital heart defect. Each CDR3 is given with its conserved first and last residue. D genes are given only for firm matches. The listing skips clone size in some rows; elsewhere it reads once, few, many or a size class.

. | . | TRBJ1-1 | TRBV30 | TGTGCCTGGAGTGTAGAAGGATCAGTAGTGGGCTCTGGAGGGGTAAATGGGGTGAACACTGAAGCTTTCTTT | CAWSVEGSVVGSGGVNGVNTEAFF
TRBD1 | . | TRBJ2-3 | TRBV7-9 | TGTGCCAGCAGCTTAGTCGACAGGGGGCCAGATACGCAGTATTTT | CASSLVDRGPDTQYF
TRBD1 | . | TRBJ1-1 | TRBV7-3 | TGTGCCAGCAGCTTAATGGGACAGAAAAACACTGAAGCTTTCTTT | CASSLMGQKNTEAFF
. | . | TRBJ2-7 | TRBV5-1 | TGCGCCAGCAGCTTGGGGGCCAAAACCTACGAGCAGTACTTC | CASSLGAKTYEQYF
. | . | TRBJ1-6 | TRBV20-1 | TGCAGTGCTGGGGGGCCCCTCCACTTT | CSAGGPLHF
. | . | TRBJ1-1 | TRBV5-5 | TGTGCCAGCAGCTTGGACCCAGGGACTGAAGCTTTCTTT | CASSLDPGTEAFF
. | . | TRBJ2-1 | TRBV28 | TGTGCCAGCAGTTGTGTGACAGCAGCCCATTTGCAGTTCTTC | CASSCVTAAHLQFF
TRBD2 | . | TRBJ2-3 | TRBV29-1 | TGCAGCGTTGAGCAAACTCGGACTAGCGGGGGGGAGGTATCGGCAGATACGCAGTATTTT | CSVEQTRTSGGEVSADTQYF
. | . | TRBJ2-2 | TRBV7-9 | TGTGCCAGCAGCCCCCGCGGCAACACCGAGGAGCTGTTTTTT | CASSPRGNTEELFF
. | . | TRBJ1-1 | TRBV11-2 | TGTGCCAGCAGCTTAGATTTCCAGGCTGGTACTGAAGCTTTCTTT | CASSLDFQAGTEAFF
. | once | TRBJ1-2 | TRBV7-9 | TGTGCCAGCGACTATTTAACCGGCCACAGGGTACCAAACTATGGCTACACCTTC | CASDYLTGHRVPNYGYTF
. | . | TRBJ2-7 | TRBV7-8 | TGTGCCAGCAGCTTAGGAAACAGGAGTTTAAGGAACGAGCAGTACTTC | CASSLGNRSLRNEQYF
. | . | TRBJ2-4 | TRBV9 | TGTGCCAGCAGCGGAGGGTCGGGGGGCCAGGGAAACATTCAGTACTTC | CASSGGSGGQGNIQYF
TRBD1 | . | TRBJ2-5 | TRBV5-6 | TGTGCCAGCAGCGGGGGTAGGTGGGGGACAGGGGAGACCCAGTACTTC | CASSGGRWGTGETQYF
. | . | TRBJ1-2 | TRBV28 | TGTGCCAGCAGTCGGCTCGGAGGGGATCGGGGCGGCTATGGCTACACCTTC | CASSRLGGDRGGYGYTF
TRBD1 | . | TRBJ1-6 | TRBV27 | TGTGCCAGCAGGGGATCCGAATTCCGGGACAGAGCTACCAGGTGGGGTTCACCCCTCCACTTT | CASRGSEFRDRATRWGSPLHF
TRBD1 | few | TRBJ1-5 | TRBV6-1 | TGTGCCAGCAGAGTCCGGGACAGGGTAAATCAGCCCCAGCATTTT | CASRVRDRVNQPQHF
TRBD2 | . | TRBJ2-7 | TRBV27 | TGTGCCAGCAGTTGCGCCGCGGGGGGCGAGCAGTACTTC | CASSCAAGGEQYF
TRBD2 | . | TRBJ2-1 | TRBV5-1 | TGCGCCAGCAGCTCCGTTAGCGCGGGGGGCTCTTGTTTTTTCAATGAGCAGTTCTTC | CASSSVSAGGSCFFNEQFF
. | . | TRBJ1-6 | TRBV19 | TGTGCCAGTAGTACCCGACCCAGGGGCCCGAGTTCACCCCTCCACTTT | CASSTRPRGPSSPLHF
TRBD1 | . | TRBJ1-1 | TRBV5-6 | TGTGCCAGCAGCGGGACAGGAACTGAAGCTTTCTTT | CASSGTGTEAFF
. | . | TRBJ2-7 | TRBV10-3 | TGTGCCATCTCCTCGGAGATTCTCGTAGAAGAATCGGACGAGCAGTACTTC | CAISSEILVEESDEQYF
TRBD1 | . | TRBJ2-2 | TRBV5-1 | TGCGCCAGCAGCGCCGAGACAGGGGTCGGGGAGCTGTTTTTT | CASSAETGVGELFF
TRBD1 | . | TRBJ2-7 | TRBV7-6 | TGTGCCAGCAGCCCCAGGACAGGGGACTACGAGCAGTACTTC | CASSPRTGDYEQYF
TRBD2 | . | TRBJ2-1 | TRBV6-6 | TGTGCCAGCGGGGAGCGGGGGGGCTACAATGAGCAGTTCTTC | CASGERGGYNEQFF
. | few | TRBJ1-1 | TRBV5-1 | TGCGCCAGCAGCGTAACAGGGTTTACTGAAGCTTTCTTT | CASSVTGFTEAFF
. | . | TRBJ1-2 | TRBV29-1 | TGCAGCGTTGACTTTAAAGCGTCCAGGGCCAGTGGCTATGGCTACACCTTC | CSVDFKASRASGYGYTF
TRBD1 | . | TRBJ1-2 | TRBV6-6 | TGTGCCAGCAGTTACAAGAGGGACAGGGGGGACTATGGCTACACCTTC | CASSYKRDRGDYGYTF
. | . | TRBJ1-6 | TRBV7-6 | TGTGCCAGCAGCGGCAGTGATAATTCACCCCTCCACTTT | CASSGSDNSPLHF
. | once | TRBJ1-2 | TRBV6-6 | TGTGCCAGCAGTCCATGTGCAGTGATTTACACCTTC | CASSPCAVIYTF
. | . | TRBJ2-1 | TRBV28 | TGTGCCAGCAGTTCCTATACCCTTTGGGAGAGAGGCTCCTACAATGAGCAGTTCTTC | CASSSYTLWERGSYNEQFF
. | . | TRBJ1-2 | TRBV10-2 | TGCGCCAGCAGTGAAGGGGCAGGGTTAGGTGGCTACACCTTC | CASSEGAGLGGYTF
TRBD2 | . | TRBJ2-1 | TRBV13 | TGTGCCAGCAGTCGGGGGGGTAGCTCCAATGAGCAGTTCTTC | CASSRGGSSNEQFF
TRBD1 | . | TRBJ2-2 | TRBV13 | TGTGCCAGCAGCCCATTAGGGACAGGTACCGGGGAGCTGTTTTTT | CASSPLGTGTGELFF